This T cell receptor (beta chain) derives from a study of tumor-infiltrating lymphocytes in primary liver carcinoma. RNA isolated from unsorted whole blood supplied the blood RNA, with germline DNA also extracted. With around 490 ng total RNA as template and a constant-region primer, TCR beta cDNA was made. ARM-PCR, slightly modified, supplied the TCR beta libraries through three nested multiplex PCR rounds. Researchers ran the first two PCR rounds for roughly 11 cycles each with TRBV1-TRBV30 forward primers and a C-beta reverse primer. TCRdb recomputed calls from the multiplex PCR reads with MiXCR, one row per CDR3 protein. Of 300,000 to 400,000 distinct CDR3 sequences listed, 65% were seen once; the top ten hold roughly 6%. In this sample, this clonotype turned up many times. The germline V and J ends were trimmed by 4 bases and 7 bases, with 16 bases remaining between them. The CDR3 covers 14 residues. The V gene's germline CDR1 is MNHNS and CDR2 SASEGT.

This clonotype was obtained from a man aged 40-50 years with primary liver carcinoma and hepatitis B virus infection. V gene TRBV6-1 combines with J gene TRBJ1-2; D perhaps matches TRBD1 (5 bases). The sequenced material came from peripheral blood. CDR3 protein: CASSGGQGVSGYTF. The CDR3 bases are TGTGCCAGCAGTGGGGGCCAGGGAGTCAGTGGCTACACCTTC.